The 28 T cell receptor beta chains in this list originate from one sample, sequenced in a study of patients and donors after allogeneic stem cell transplantation. TCRdb re-called the RT-PCR reads through MiXCR, storing one row per CDR3 protein. This repertoire shows 650 to 800 distinct CDR3 sequences, more than 1.5% found once; its top ten account for approximately 27%. Material for sequencing was blood, either unsorted or a sorted T cell fraction (not recorded which). The receptors were sampled from a human donor who was either an allogeneic HSCT recipient or a stem cell or donor lymphocyte infusion donor (not recorded which). It is not recorded whose cells these are; they may come from a transplant donor.

This clonotype is classed as medium-sized. The J gene is TRBJ2-3, the V gene TRBV5-4, with 8 bases fitting TRBD2. The ends lost 0 bases at V and 5 bases at J; junction bases unmatched: 8. Germline V gene sequence: CDR1 SGHNT, CDR2 YYREEE (reference sequence). This CDR3 comprises 16 residues. CDR3 in DNA: TGTGCCAGCAGCTTGGTGGTTAGCGGGACGGGAGATACGCAGTATTTT. Amino acid sequence: CASSLVVSGTGDTQYF.

This chain uses TRBV7-3 with TRBJ2-7; no definite D call. Germline lookup yields CDR1 SGHTA and CDR2 FQGTGA. Trimming shortened V by 1 base and J by 7 bases, and 11 bases separated the two germline ends. The CDR3 runs to 13 residues. CDR3 protein: CASSLIGTAEQYF. CDR3 nucleotide sequence: TGTGCCAGCAGCTTAATAGGTACGGCGGAGCAGTACTTC.

Judged by abundance, this clonotype is medium-sized. This chain links TRBV6-5 with TRBJ2-5; D gene uncertain. Germline loops: CDR1 MNHEY, CDR2 SVGAGI. The CDR3 extends over 13 amino acids. With 2 bases removed from V and 5 bases from J, the gap between germline ends came to 9 bases. In DNA form, the CDR3 reads TGTGCCAGCAGTTACGGGTGGGGTGAGACCCAGTACTTC. As protein: CASSYGWGETQYF.

This clonotype is categorized as medium-sized. J is TRBJ2-1 and V is TRBV20-1; 11 bases map to TRBD2. CDR1 is DFQATT and CDR2 is SNEGSKA in the germline V gene (reference sequence). The CDR3 runs to 14 residues. V was pared by 6 bases and J by 4 bases, with 5 bases of the junction left unmatched. The CDR3 nucleotides are TGCAGTGCCGGTAGCGGGGGGGAATACAATGAGCAGTTCTTC. This gives the protein CSAGSGGEYNEQFF.

By share of the sample, this clonotype is medium-sized. The rearrangement joins TRBV7-8 to TRBJ2-5, with a possible D match to TRBD2 (5 bases). This CDR3 is built from 14 residues. Germline lookup yields CDR1 SGHVS and CDR2 FQNEAQ. Trimming removed 2 bases from V and 8 bases from J, with 15 bases in between. CDR3 protein: CASSLYPGAGTQYF. The DNA of the CDR3 is TGTGCCAGCAGCTTATATCCGGGCGCGGGTACCCAGTACTTC.

This clonotype is large. The chain has TRBV7-8 and TRBJ1-2; 8 bases align to TRBD1. CDR3 length equals 15 residues. V lost 3 bases, J lost 5 bases, and 8 bases stayed unmatched. From germline, CDR1 is SGHVS and CDR2 FQNEAQ. CDR3 sequence reads: CASSFTLTGEYGYTF. In DNA, the CDR3 is TGTGCCAGCAGCTTCACCCTGACAGGGGAGTATGGCTACACCTTC. Full variable domain (missing parts from reference TRBV7-8 and TRBJ1-2): GAGVSQSPRYKVAKRGQDVALRCDPISGHVSLFWYQQALGQGPEFLTYFQNEAQLDKSGLPSDRFFAERPEGSVSTLKIQRTQQEDSAVYLCASSFTLTGEYGYTFGSGTRLTVV.

This clonotype was seen a few times. V is TRBV7-8 and J is TRBJ2-4; D uncertain. This CDR3 comprises 15 residues. The germline gives CDR1 SGHVS, CDR2 FQNEAQ. V lost 2 bases, J lost 2 bases, and 10 bases lay in between. CDR3 in amino acids: CASSLSMGTKNIQYF. The CDR3 nucleotides are TGTGCCAGCAGCTTATCGATGGGTACCAAAAACATTCAGTACTTC.

In its sample, this clonotype is medium-sized. The chain combines TRBV6-1 with TRBJ1-2; TRBD1 aligns across 11 bases. The germline CDR1 and CDR2 sequences are MNHNS and SASEGT. The CDR3 loop spans 16 amino acids. V lost 2 bases to trimming and J lost 4 bases; unmatched junction nucleotides: 6. The CDR3: CASSETAGTGGYGYTF. The CDR3 nucleotides read TGTGCCAGCAGTGAAACCGCCGGGACAGGGGGCTATGGCTACACCTTC.

By share, this clonotype counts as large (0.1 to 1%). V is TRBV5-1 and J is TRBJ2-1; D possibly corresponds to TRBD1 (5 bases). From germline, CDR1 is SGHRS and CDR2 YFSETQ. This CDR3 comprises 16 residues. Trimming left V 4 bases short and J 0 bases short, with 14 bases between. DNA for the CDR3: TGCGCCAGCAGCGACGTTTACAGGAGCTCCTACAATGAGCAGTTCTTC. Translated, it gives CASSDVYRSSYNEQFF.

There are a few counts of this clonotype. The rearrangement links TRBV20-1 to TRBJ1-2, with unresolved D. The germline V and J ends were trimmed by 0 bases and 1 base, with 12 bases remaining between them. There are 15 residues in the CDR3. Germline CDR1 and CDR2: DFQATT and SNEGSKA (reference sequence). The CDR3 DNA reads TGCAGTGCTAGAGATCCGGTGACACATAACTATGGCTACACCTTC. It translates to CSARDPVTHNYGYTF.

This clonotype came up a few times. The chain has TRBV2 and TRBJ2-7; no clear D gene. V dropped 6 bases and J dropped 2 bases, with 5 bases sitting between them. The CDR3 covers 11 residues. Germline V gives CDR1 SNHLY, CDR2 FYNNEI. In DNA, the CDR3 is TGTGCCAGCAGCGTTCCCTACGAGCAGTACTTC. Translated: CASSVPYEQYF.

This clonotype was counted between two and nine times. This chain uses TRBV6-6 with TRBJ1-2, with TRBD1 matching 11 bases. This CDR3 has 16 residues. V gave up 5 bases and J gave up 4 bases; unmatched junction bases: 9. Germline-derived CDR1 and CDR2 are MNHNY and SVGAGI (reference sequence). The CDR3 region is CASSLTGQGDPYGYTF. In DNA form, the CDR3 reads TGTGCCAGCAGTCTGACGGGACAGGGGGACCCCTATGGCTACACCTTC.

This clonotype is classed as large. CDR3 bases: TGCGCCAGCGGAGCTTCCGCAACGGGAGAGACCCAGTACTTC. Amino acid sequence: CASGASATGETQYF. V usage is TRBV10-2 and J usage is TRBJ2-5; D call uncertain. This CDR3 is built from 14 residues. Germline assignment: CDR1 WSHSY and CDR2 SAAADI. Trimming shortened V by 8 bases and J by 4 bases, and 17 bases separated the two germline ends.

This clonotype has more than one count but fewer than ten. V is TRBV6-1 and J is TRBJ1-1; no firm D call. The germline V gene encodes CDR1 MNHNS and CDR2 SASEGT. The CDR3 runs to 14 residues. Trimming removed 2 bases from V and 1 base from J, with 8 bases in between. In DNA form, the CDR3 reads TGTGCCAGCAGTGAAACATGGCCGAACACTGAAGCTTTCTTT. This sequence encodes CASSETWPNTEAFF.

This clonotype qualifies as large (0.1 to 1%). The chain joins TRBV12-3 or TRBV12-4 to TRBJ2-3; 9 bases map to TRBD2. The CDR3 runs to 15 residues. V was pared by 1 base and J by 1 base, with 0 bases of the junction left unmatched. The chain's CDR3 is CASSLGLAGTDTQYF. CDR3 bases: TGTGCCAGCAGTTTAGGACTAGCGGGCACAGATACGCAGTATTTT.

Sample share makes this clonotype medium-sized (0.01 to 0.1%). V usage is TRBV5-1 and J usage is TRBJ1-2; 9 positions match TRBD1. V gave up 4 bases and J gave up 4 bases; unmatched junction bases: 14. This CDR3 spans 17 amino acids. Germline V gene sequence: CDR1 SGHRS, CDR2 YFSETQ. The CDR3 protein is CASSDGTGKGVGYGYTF. The CDR3 DNA reads TGCGCCAGCAGCGACGGGACAGGGAAAGGGGTGGGCTATGGCTACACCTTC.

Judged by abundance, this clonotype is medium-sized. The chain uses TRBV3-1 and TRBJ2-1; D might be TRBD1 (5 bases). The CDR3 consists of 15 residues. V was cut by 4 bases and J by 4 bases, with 14 bases left in between. The germline gives CDR1 LGHDT, CDR2 YNNKEL (reference sequence). The CDR3: CASSPIHRTYNEQFF. Written as DNA, the CDR3 is TGTGCCAGCAGCCCAATTCACCGGACATACAATGAGCAGTTCTTC.

Sample share makes this clonotype medium-sized. The chain recombines TRBV13 with TRBJ1-1, with TRBD1 identical over 7 bases. The trim removed 4 bases at V and 7 bases at J, leaving 9 bases unmatched. The CDR3 is 14 amino acids. Germline lookup yields CDR1 PRHDT and CDR2 FYEKMQ (reference sequence). The CDR3 sequence: CASSYQRQGGEAFF. For the CDR3, the DNA is TGTGCCAGCAGCTATCAGAGACAGGGCGGTGAAGCTTTCTTT.

By share of the sample, this clonotype is medium-sized (0.01 to 0.1%). The chain couples TRBV27 to TRBJ1-2, with D maybe TRBD1 (6 bases). Germline V gives CDR1 MNHEY, CDR2 SMNVEV (reference sequence). V gave up 9 bases and J gave up 4 bases, with 15 bases separating them. CDR3 length: 13 amino acids. CDR3 nucleotides: TGTGCCAGTTCACAACAGGGTAGCTATGGCTACACCTTC. The encoded protein is CASSQQGSYGYTF.

This clonotype counts as large. The rearrangement joins TRBV30 to TRBJ1-5; 8 bases fit TRBD1. The CDR3 has 14 amino acids. V gave up 7 bases and J gave up 3 bases; unmatched junction bases: 8. In germline, CDR1 is GTSNPN, CDR2 SVGIG (reference sequence). The CDR3 DNA is TGTGCCTCCAGAGACAGGGGATACAATCAGCCCCAGCATTTT. It codes for CASRDRGYNQPQHF. The complete variable domain, with remaining parts taken from reference TRBV30 and TRBJ1-5, reads SQTIHQWPATLVQPVGSPLSLECTVEGTSNPNLYWYRQAAGRGLQLLFYSVGIGQISSEVPQNLSASRPQDRQFILSSKKLLLSDSGFYLCASRDRGYNQPQHFGDGTRLSIL.

Judged by abundance, this clonotype is medium-sized. The chain couples TRBV27 to TRBJ2-7, with D possibly TRBD1 on 6 matching bases. The germline V gene has CDR1 MNHEY and CDR2 SMNVEV (reference sequence). V dropped 4 bases and J dropped 3 bases, with 7 bases sitting between them. The CDR3 totals 12 residues. CDR3 residues: CASSSTGYEQYF. The CDR3 DNA reads TGTGCCAGCAGTTCGACAGGCTACGAGCAGTACTTC.

This clonotype is classed as medium-sized. This chain links TRBV14 with TRBJ2-5; 9 nucleotides align to TRBD1. CDR3 length equals 16 residues. V trimming: 4 bases; J trimming: 5 bases; junction bases outside the gene matches: 11. Germline values: CDR1 SGHDN, CDR2 FVKESK. The CDR3 loop reads CASSLVPIGQGETQYF. The CDR3 DNA reads as TGTGCCAGCAGCCTCGTCCCCATAGGACAGGGGGAGACCCAGTACTTC.

This clonotype is large by share. The chain carries TRBV7-9 and TRBJ2-7; D is possibly TRBD1 (5 bases). V was shortened by 1 base and J by 2 bases, with 15 bases between the two germline ends. The germline CDR1 and CDR2 sequences are SEHNR and FQNEAQ (reference sequence). This CDR3 region has 16 residues. The CDR3 protein is CASSLEQGTNTYEQYF. CDR3 in DNA: TGTGCCAGCAGCTTAGAGCAGGGTACAAATACCTACGAGCAGTACTTC.

Sample share makes this clonotype medium-sized (0.01 to 0.1%). The chain is built from TRBV5-1 and TRBJ2-3; 12 bases fit TRBD2. Germline CDR1 is SGHRS and CDR2 is YFSETQ. Germline trimming cut 4 bases from V and 2 bases from J; bases unmatched to any gene: 5. The CDR3 totals 16 residues. The CDR3 DNA reads TGCGCCAGCAGCCCTGGACTAGCGGGGACCACAGATACGCAGTATTTT. Translation gives CASSPGLAGTTDTQYF.

Within the sample, this clonotype is medium-sized. This sequence joins TRBV12-3 or TRBV12-4 and TRBJ2-7, with TRBD2 identical over 7 bases. Trimming cost V 4 bases and J 2 bases; bases outside gene matches: 5. The CDR3 length is 14 residues. The CDR3 DNA is TGTGCCAGCAGTTCCCGGGGGGTAACCTACGAGCAGTACTTC. Protein: CASSSRGVTYEQYF.

This clonotype is large in the sample. This chain connects TRBV24-1 to TRBJ2-1; 7 bases are shared with TRBD1. The J segment lost 13 bases and the V segment lost 4 bases, leaving 3 bases of the junction unmatched. CDR3 length: 11 residues. CDR1 and CDR2 from the germline V gene are KGHDR and SFDVKD. Here the CDR3 DNA reads TGTGCCACCAGTGAAGGGGACAGCCAGTTCTTC. Amino acids: CATSEGDSQFF.

By its share, this clonotype is medium-sized. The CDR3 loop reads CASREDRNYGYTF. The CDR3, as DNA: TGCGCCAGCAGGGAAGACAGAAACTATGGCTACACCTTC. The V gene is TRBV5-1, the J gene TRBJ1-2; possibly TRBD1 for D (5 bases). CDR1 SGHRS and CDR2 YFSETQ come from the germline V gene. There are 13 residues in the CDR3. Between the trimmed V and J ends, which lost 5 bases and 2 bases, there was a span of 10 bases.

In its sample, this clonotype ranks as medium-sized (0.01 to 0.1%). The J gene is TRBJ2-1, the V gene TRBV19; a weak D match, TRBD2 (7 bases). Trimming stripped 3 bases from V and 6 bases from J, with 15 bases between. This CDR3 is 15 amino acids long. Germline V gene sequence: CDR1 LNHDA, CDR2 SQIVND (reference sequence). In DNA, the CDR3 is TGTGCCAGTAGTATTAGCGCGGGGGCGCTCAATGAGCAGTTCTTC. Translation gives CASSISAGALNEQFF.